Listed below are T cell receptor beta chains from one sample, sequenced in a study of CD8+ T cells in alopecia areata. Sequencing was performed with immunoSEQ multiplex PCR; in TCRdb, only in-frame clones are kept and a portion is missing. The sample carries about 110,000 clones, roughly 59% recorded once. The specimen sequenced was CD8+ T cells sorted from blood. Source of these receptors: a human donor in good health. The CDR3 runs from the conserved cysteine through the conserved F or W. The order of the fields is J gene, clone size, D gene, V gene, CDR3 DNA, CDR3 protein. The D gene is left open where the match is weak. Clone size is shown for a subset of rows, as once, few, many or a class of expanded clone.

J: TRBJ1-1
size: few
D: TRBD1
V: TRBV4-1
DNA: TGCGCCAGCAGCGGCCGACAGGGGGTTTTAACGACCACTGAAGCTTTCTTT
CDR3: CASSGRQGVLTTTEAFF

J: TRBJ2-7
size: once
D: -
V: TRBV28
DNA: TGTGCCAGCAGTTGGAGAGCCTCCTACGAGCAGTACTTC
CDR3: CASSWRASYEQYF

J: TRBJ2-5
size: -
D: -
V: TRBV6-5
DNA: TGTGCCAGCACTACAGGAAGAGGGGGAGAGACCCAGTACTTC
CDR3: CASTTGRGGETQYF

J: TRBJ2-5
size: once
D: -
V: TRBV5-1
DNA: TGCGCCAGCAGCTCGACGGGCAACGGGGAGCAGTACTTC
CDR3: CASSSTGNGEQYF

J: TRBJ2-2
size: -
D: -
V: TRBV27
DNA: TGTGCCAGCAGTCCCCTTTTAGGGGGTTATTACGGGGAGCTGTTTTTT
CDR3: CASSPLLGGYYGELFF

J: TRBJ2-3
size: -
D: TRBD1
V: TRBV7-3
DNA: TGTGCCAGCAGCTTAATAGGGGGCCCCACAGATACGCAGTATTTT
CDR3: CASSLIGGPTDTQYF

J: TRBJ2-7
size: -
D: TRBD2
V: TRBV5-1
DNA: TGCGCCAGCAGCTTGGAGGCTAGCGGGGTCTACGAGCAGTACTTC
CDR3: CASSLEASGVYEQYF

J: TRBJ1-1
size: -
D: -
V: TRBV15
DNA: TGTGCCACCAAGGAGCTGGAGAGGAAGGCTGAAGCTTTCTTT
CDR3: CATKELERKAEAFF

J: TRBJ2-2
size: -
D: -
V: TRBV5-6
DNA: TGTGCCAGCAGGGAACAGTCAACTGATCCGGTGGAGCTGTTTTTT
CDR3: CASREQSTDPVELFF

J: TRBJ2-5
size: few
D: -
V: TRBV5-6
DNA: TGTGCCAGCAGCTTAGGAGGGTTACAAGAGACCCAGTACTTC
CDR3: CASSLGGLQETQYF

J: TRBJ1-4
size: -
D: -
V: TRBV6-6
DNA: TGTGCCAGCAGTCCCCTCGGGGTAGCTAATGAAAAACTGTTTTTT
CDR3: CASSPLGVANEKLFF

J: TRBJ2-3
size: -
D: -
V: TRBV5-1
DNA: TGCGCCTCCAGGGAGGGGGTCACAGATACGCAGTATTTT
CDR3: CASREGVTDTQYF

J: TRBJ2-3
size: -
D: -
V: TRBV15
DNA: TGTGCCACCAGCAACTTACAGGGAGTTGGCGGCACAGATACGCAGTATTTT
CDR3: CATSNLQGVGGTDTQYF

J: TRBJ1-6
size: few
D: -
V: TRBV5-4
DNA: TGTGCCAGCAGCCCCGGGGGCGCTAATTCACCCCTCCACTTT
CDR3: CASSPGGANSPLHF

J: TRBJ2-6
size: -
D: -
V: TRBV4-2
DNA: TGTGCCAGCAGCCAAGGAGAAGGCGGGACCGGGGCCAACGTCCTGACTTTC
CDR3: CASSQGEGGTGANVLTF

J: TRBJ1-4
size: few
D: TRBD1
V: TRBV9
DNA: TGTGCCAGCAGCAAAGACAGGGTTGGAGTTGAAAAACTGTTTTTT
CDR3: CASSKDRVGVEKLFF

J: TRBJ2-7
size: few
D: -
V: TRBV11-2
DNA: TGTGCCAGCAGCTTAGTGTCGAACGAGCAGTACTTC
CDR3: CASSLVSNEQYF

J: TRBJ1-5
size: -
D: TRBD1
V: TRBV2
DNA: TGTGCCAGCAGCGGACAGGGGGCCGATCAGCCCCAGCATTTT
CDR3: CASSGQGADQPQHF

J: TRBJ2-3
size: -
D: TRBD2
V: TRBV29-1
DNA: TGCAGCGTTGGGCCTCTAGCGGGGTACTCCACAGATACGCAGTATTTT
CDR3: CSVGPLAGYSTDTQYF

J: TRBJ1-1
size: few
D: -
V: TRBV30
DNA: TGTGCCTGTAATTGGGGACCCGCCGACGCTTTCTTT
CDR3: CACNWGPADAFF

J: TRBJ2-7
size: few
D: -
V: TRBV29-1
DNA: TGCAGCGTGGTATGGGCTGGCAGCTCCTACGAGCAGTACTTC
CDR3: CSVVWAGSSYEQYF

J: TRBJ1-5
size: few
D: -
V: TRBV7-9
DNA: TGTGCCAGCAGCCTTGGGCAGTCGAATCAGCCCCAGCATTTT
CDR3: CASSLGQSNQPQHF

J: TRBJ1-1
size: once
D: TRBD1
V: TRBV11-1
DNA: TGTGCCAGCAGCTTAACAGGGGGCTACACTGAAGCTTTCTTT
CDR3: CASSLTGGYTEAFF

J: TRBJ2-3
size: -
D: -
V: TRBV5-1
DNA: TGCGCCAGCAGCCCCGGACCGGTTATAACAGATACGCAGTATTTT
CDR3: CASSPGPVITDTQYF

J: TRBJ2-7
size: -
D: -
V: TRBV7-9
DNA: TGTGCCAGCAGCTTAAAGGCCTACGAGCAGTACTTC
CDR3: CASSLKAYEQYF

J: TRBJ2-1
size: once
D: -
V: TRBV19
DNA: TGTGCCAGTAGTATTGGCGGGTCACACCCCTACAATGAGCAGTTCTTC
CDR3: CASSIGGSHPYNEQFF

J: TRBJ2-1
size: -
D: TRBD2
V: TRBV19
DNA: TGTGCCAGTAGCCCGACTAGCGGGGGGGCTTTAGGGTACAATGAGCAGTTCTTC
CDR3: CASSPTSGGALGYNEQFF

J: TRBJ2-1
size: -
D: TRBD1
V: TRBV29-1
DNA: TGCAGCGTTCCCTCAGGAACAGGGGGTACCTACAATGAGCAGTTCTTC
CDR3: CSVPSGTGGTYNEQFF

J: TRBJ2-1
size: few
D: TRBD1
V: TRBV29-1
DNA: TGCAGCGTTATAGGACAGGGACTCTACAATGAGCAGTTCTTC
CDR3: CSVIGQGLYNEQFF

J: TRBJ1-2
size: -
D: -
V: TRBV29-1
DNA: TGCAGCGTTGAAGATCAGAGAGAGGCAGATGGCTACACCTTC
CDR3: CSVEDQREADGYTF

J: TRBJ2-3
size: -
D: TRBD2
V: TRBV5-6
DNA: TGTGCCAGCAGCACCTGGACTAGCGGATTCACAGATACGCAGTATTTT
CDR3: CASSTWTSGFTDTQYF

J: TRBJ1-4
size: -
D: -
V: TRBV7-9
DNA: TGTGCCAGCAGCTTGGTTCGAGGACATGAAAAACTGTTTTTT
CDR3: CASSLVRGHEKLFF

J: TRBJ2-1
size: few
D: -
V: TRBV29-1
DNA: TGCAGCGTCCCGTCCGCGGCAAATGAGCAGTTCTTC
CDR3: CSVPSAANEQFF

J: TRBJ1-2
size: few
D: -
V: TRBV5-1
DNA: TGCGCCAGCAGCGTCAGACCGGGACACTATGGCTACACCTTC
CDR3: CASSVRPGHYGYTF

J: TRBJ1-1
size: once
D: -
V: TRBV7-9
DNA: TGTGCCAGCAAACCGGGGGGCACTGAAGCTTTCTTT
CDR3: CASKPGGTEAFF

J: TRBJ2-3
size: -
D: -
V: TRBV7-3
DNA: TGTGCCAGCAGCTTAGGTGGCACAGATACGCAGTATTTT
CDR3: CASSLGGTDTQYF

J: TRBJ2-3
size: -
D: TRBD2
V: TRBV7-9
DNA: TGTGCCGGAGGTCTCAGGACTAGCCGGCGGAGCACAGATACGCAGTATTTT
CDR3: CAGGLRTSRRSTDTQYF

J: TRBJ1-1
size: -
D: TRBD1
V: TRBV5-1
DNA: TGCGCCAGCAGCCAGGGGGCTTTTCTCGCTGAAGCTTTCTTT
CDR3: CASSQGAFLAEAFF

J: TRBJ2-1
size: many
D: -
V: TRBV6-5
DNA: TGTGCCAGCAGTTCCACAACAGATAATGGAGGCAATGAGCAGTTCTTC
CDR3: CASSSTTDNGGNEQFF

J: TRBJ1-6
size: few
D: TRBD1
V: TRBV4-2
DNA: TGTGCCAGCAGCCACGAGGACAGGGGAGGCGGTTCACCCCTCCACTTT
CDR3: CASSHEDRGGGSPLHF

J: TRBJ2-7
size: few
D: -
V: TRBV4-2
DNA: TGTGCCAGCAGCCAAGAGATGGGGGACACTACCTACGAGCAGTACTTC
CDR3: CASSQEMGDTTYEQYF

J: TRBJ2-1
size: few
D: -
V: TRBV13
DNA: TGTGCCAGCAGCCCCCTCTGGGGAAAAAGGTACAATGAGCAGTTCTTC
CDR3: CASSPLWGKRYNEQFF

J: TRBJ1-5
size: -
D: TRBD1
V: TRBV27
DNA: TGTGCCAGCAGCCCCGGGACAGAGAATCAGCCCCAGCATTTT
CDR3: CASSPGTENQPQHF

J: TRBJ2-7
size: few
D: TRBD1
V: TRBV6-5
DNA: TGTGCCAGCAGTGAGGGACAGATCCCCTCTGAGCAGTACTTC
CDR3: CASSEGQIPSEQYF

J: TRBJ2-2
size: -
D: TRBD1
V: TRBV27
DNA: TGTGCCAGCAGTATTGGGACAGAAACCGGGGAGCTGTTTTTT
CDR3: CASSIGTETGELFF

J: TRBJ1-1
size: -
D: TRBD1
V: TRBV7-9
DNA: TGTGCCAGCAGCCCGGGACAGTCGAACACTGAAGCTTTCTTT
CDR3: CASSPGQSNTEAFF

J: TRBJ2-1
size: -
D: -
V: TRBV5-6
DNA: TGTGCCAGCAGCTTGGAATTGAGGCGGGTTCCACTAGGAGAGCAGTTCTTC
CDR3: CASSLELRRVPLGEQFF

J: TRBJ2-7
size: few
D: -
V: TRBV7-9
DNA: TGTGCCAGCAGCCCCTCCCGTGTCGGCAGGCCGGCCTACGAGCAGTACTTC
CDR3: CASSPSRVGRPAYEQYF

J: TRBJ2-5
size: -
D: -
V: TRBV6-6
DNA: TGTGCCAGCAGTTACAAGGACATCCAGACCCAGTACTTC
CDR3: CASSYKDIQTQYF

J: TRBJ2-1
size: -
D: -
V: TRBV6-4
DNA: TGTGCCAGCAGTGACGAAGTCGGGGGGCCCCACAATGAGCAGTTCTTC
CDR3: CASSDEVGGPHNEQFF

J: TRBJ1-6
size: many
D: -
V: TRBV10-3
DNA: TGTGCCATCAGTGAGTCCGGCGGGAATTCACCCCTCCACTTT
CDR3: CAISESGGNSPLHF